The next 21 T cell receptor beta chains were all read from a single sample in a study of blood T cell repertoires in COVID-19. The protocol was immunoSEQ multiplex PCR, while the TCRdb copy is restricted to in-frame clones and leaves out a portion. The sample consists of some 45,000 clones, roughly 80% of them appearing once. Sample: peripheral blood. The origin of the receptors is a human donor in a cohort sampled during active COVID-19.

The chain recombines TRBV7-2 with TRBJ2-7; D is perhaps TRBD2 (7 bases). CDR1 is SGHTA, CDR2 FQGNSA, per germline. Trimming removed 5 bases at V and 4 bases at J, with 15 bases between. The CDR3 spans 14 residues. In nucleotides, the CDR3 is TGTGCCAGCAGCCGGGGGGCAGGGGTGTACGAGCAGTACTTC. Translation: CASSRGAGVYEQYF.

This chain uses TRBV29-1 with TRBJ2-7, with D perhaps matching TRBD1 (6 bases). Deletions cut 0 bases from V and 12 bases from J, with 15 bases between. CDR3 length: 12 amino acids. Germline loops: CDR1 SQVTM, CDR2 ANQGSEA. The CDR3 loop reads CSVEDWGRQRYF. As DNA, the CDR3 is TGCAGCGTTGAAGATTGGGGGCGGCAGAGGTACTTC.

V gene TRBV4-1 combines with J gene TRBJ2-1; D is possibly TRBD2 (5 bases). The CDR3 has 15 amino acids. Germline values: CDR1 MGHRA, CDR2 YSYEKL. The germline V and J ends were trimmed by 1 base and 3 bases, with 10 bases remaining between them. The CDR3: CASSQAERNYNEQFF. CDR3 in DNA: TGCGCCAGCAGCCAAGCAGAGCGGAACTACAATGAGCAGTTCTTC.

This chain joins TRBV7-3 and TRBJ2-3, with D possibly TRBD2 on 5 matching bases. Germline assignment: CDR1 SGHTA and CDR2 FQGTGA. The germline V and J ends were trimmed by 0 bases and 6 bases, with 10 bases remaining between them. The CDR3 has 14 amino acids. This CDR3 reads CASSLTLASDTQYF. Written as DNA, the CDR3 is TGTGCCAGCAGCTTAACTCTAGCATCTGATACGCAGTATTTT.

J is TRBJ2-1 and V is TRBV11-2; possibly TRBD2 for D (5 bases). The CDR3 is made up of 15 amino acids. V was pared by 1 base and J by 5 bases, with 12 bases between. CDR1 and CDR2 from the germline V gene are SGHAT and FQNNGV. This CDR3 reads CASSLAGSINNEQFF. The DNA for the CDR3 is TGTGCCAGCAGCTTAGCGGGGAGTATAAACAATGAGCAGTTCTTC.

The V and J genes are TRBV30 and TRBJ2-3; tentatively, D is TRBD2 (5 bases). This CDR3 is 13 amino acids long. Germline assignment: CDR1 GTSNPN and CDR2 SVGIG (reference sequence). V was trimmed by 4 bases and J by 5 bases, leaving 13 bases between them. DNA for the CDR3: TGTGCCTGGATACGCTATGCGGGAGATACGCAGTATTTT. Translating it yields CAWIRYAGDTQYF.

The chain joins TRBV19 to TRBJ1-2, with 7 bases fitting TRBD1. J was trimmed by 10 bases and V by 6 bases; bases with no gene match: 14. CDR3 length: 14 residues. Germline loops: CDR1 LNHDA, CDR2 SQIVND (reference sequence). Here the CDR3 DNA reads TGTGCCAGTAGGAACCAGGGGGACGACGACTACTACACCTTC. Its translation is CASRNQGDDDYYTF.

This chain uses TRBV25-1 with TRBJ2-7, with 8 bases lining up with TRBD2. J gave up 5 bases and V 8 bases, and 8 bases lay outside the gene matches. The germline CDR1 and CDR2 sequences are MGHDK and SYGVNS. CDR3 length: 13 amino acids. CDR3 nucleotides: TGTGCCAGCGGGACTAGTTGGTGGGACGAGCAGTACTTC. Translated: CASGTSWWDEQYF.

There are a few counts of this clone. One junction end does not reproduce the germline sequence, and a read error may be involved. The V call is TRBV3-1 (or the pseudogene TRBV3-2), the J call TRBJ2-7, with 7 bases fitting TRBD2. Germline V CDR1 and CDR2: LGHDT, YNNKEL (reference sequence). The CDR3 spans 13 residues. Here the CDR3 reads CASSQDRVGTTNF. The CDR3 DNA is TGTGCCAGCAGCCAAGATCGGGTCGGGACTACGAACTTC.

The chain joins TRBV27 to TRBJ2-7; 9 nucleotides match TRBD1. The CDR3 runs 15 residues. The J segment lost 9 bases and the V segment lost 3 bases, leaving 12 bases of the junction unmatched. The V gene's germline CDR1 is MNHEY and CDR2 SMNVEV (reference sequence). CDR3 bases: TGTGCCAGCAGTTTCAAAACCGACAGGGGGAAAGGGCAGTACTTC. Its translation is CASSFKTDRGKGQYF.

This clone was seen only once. The CDR3 DNA is TGCGCCAGCAGTGAGCCGGACAGGGCTTTTTCACCCCTCCACTTT. It specifies CASSEPDRAFSPLHF. The chain combines TRBV10-2 with TRBJ1-6; 8 bases are shared with TRBD1. CDR1 and CDR2 from the germline V gene are WSHSY and SAAADI. With V trimmed by 2 bases and J by 9 bases, 6 bases remained unmatched. The CDR3 sequence is 15 residues long.

This clone came up a few times. The rearrangement links TRBV11-3 to TRBJ2-5; 8 bases agree with TRBD1. Germline V CDR1 and CDR2: SGHNT, YENEEA. V shed 5 bases, J shed 1 base, and the junction held 6 bases outside the gene matches. The CDR3 has 15 residues. CDR3 in amino acids: CASSHGQGSQETQYF. DNA for the CDR3: TGTGCCAGCAGCCACGGACAGGGAAGCCAAGAGACCCAGTACTTC.

The chain links TRBV19 to TRBJ1-1; 7 positions agree with TRBD1. This CDR3 is built from 13 residues. From germline, CDR1 is LNHDA and CDR2 SQIVND (reference sequence). The V segment lost 7 bases and the J segment 5 bases; nucleotides outside the gene matches: 7. The CDR3 region has the DNA TGTGCCAGTACTGGGCAGGGGGTTACTGAAGCTTTCTTT. This gives the protein CASTGQGVTEAFF.

This chain connects TRBV3-1 (or the pseudogene TRBV3-2) to TRBJ2-3, with 9 bases aligning to TRBD2. Per germline, CDR1 LGHDT and CDR2 YNNKEL (reference sequence). Trimming removed 4 bases from V and 3 bases from J; junction bases left unmatched: 8. The CDR3 totals 16 residues. CDR3 loop: CASSLSGGRDTDTQYF. The CDR3 DNA reads as TGTGCCAGCAGCCTTTCTGGCGGGAGGGATACAGATACGCAGTATTTT.

A single count supports this clone. The V call is TRBV5-1, the J call TRBJ1-2, with TRBD1 matching 9 bases. V was clipped by 4 bases and J by 7 bases; unmatched bases: 5. Germline values: CDR1 SGHRS, CDR2 YFSETQ. The CDR3 is 13 residues long. The CDR3 loop reads CASSPGTGSGYTF. CDR3 coding DNA: TGCGCCAGCAGCCCGGGGACAGGGAGTGGCTACACCTTC.

This chain links TRBV19 with TRBJ1-1; TRBD1 agrees at 7 bases. Trimming took 4 bases from V and 1 from J; bases not matched to a gene: 9. The CDR3 contains 16 residues. In germline, CDR1 is LNHDA, CDR2 SQIVND (reference sequence). CDR3 sequence (DNA): TGTGCCAGTAGTACCCCTCCGACAGGGACGAACACTGAAGCTTTCTTT. Translation gives CASSTPPTGTNTEAFF. Full variable domain (outside the CDR3, taken from reference TRBV19 and TRBJ1-1): DGGITQSPKYLFRKEGQNVTLSCEQNLNHDAMYWYRQDPGQGLRLIYYSQIVNDFQKGDIAEGYSVSREKKESFPLTVTSAQKNPTAFYLCASSTPPTGTNTEAFFGQGTRLTVV.

V is TRBV3-1 (or the pseudogene TRBV3-2) and J is TRBJ2-5; D is ambiguous. Germline V gene sequence: CDR1 LGHDT, CDR2 YNNKEL (reference sequence). This CDR3 region has 11 residues. Trimming cost V 2 bases and J 5 bases, with 3 bases left between them. The CDR3 loop reads CASSQSETQYF. The CDR3 bases are TGTGCCAGCAGCCAATCGGAGACCCAGTACTTC.

The chain employs TRBV7-9 and TRBJ2-5; 10 bases line up with TRBD2. The CDR3 has 15 amino acids. V dropped 1 base and J dropped 5; count of bases not matched to a gene: 4. Germline V gene sequence: CDR1 SEHNR, CDR2 FQNEAQ (reference sequence). The CDR3 spells CASSLDGLADETQYF. CDR3 nucleotides: TGTGCCAGCAGCTTAGATGGACTAGCGGATGAGACCCAGTACTTC.

This sequence joins TRBV24-1 and TRBJ2-7; D is possibly TRBD1 (6 bases). Germline CDR1 and CDR2: KGHDR and SFDVKD. V was cut by 4 bases and J by 9 bases, with 9 bases left in between. The CDR3 length is 11 residues. The CDR3 sequence: CATSDPTGQYF. In nucleotides, the CDR3 is TGTGCCACCAGTGACCCGACAGGGCAGTACTTC.

The rearrangement links TRBV6-5 to TRBJ1-3, with D uncertain. The CDR3 loop spans 14 amino acids. Trimming removed 5 bases from V and 3 bases from J, with 11 bases in between. Germline lookup yields CDR1 MNHEY and CDR2 SVGAGI. CDR3 residues: CASSRGVGGNTIYF. The DNA of the CDR3 is TGTGCCAGCAGTCGGGGTGTTGGTGGAAACACCATATATTTT.

Notes on this clone: Mismatch with germline at one junction end may stem from a read error. The V call is TRBV28, the J call TRBJ2-5; 14 bases match TRBD2. The germline V gene encodes CDR1 MDHEN and CDR2 SYDVKM. The length of the CDR3 is 18 residues. The CDR3 protein is CAGSFGQGTSGSSETQYF. The CDR3 nucleotides are TGTGCCGGCAGTTTCGGGCAGGGGACTAGCGGGAGCTCAGAGACCCAGTACTTC.